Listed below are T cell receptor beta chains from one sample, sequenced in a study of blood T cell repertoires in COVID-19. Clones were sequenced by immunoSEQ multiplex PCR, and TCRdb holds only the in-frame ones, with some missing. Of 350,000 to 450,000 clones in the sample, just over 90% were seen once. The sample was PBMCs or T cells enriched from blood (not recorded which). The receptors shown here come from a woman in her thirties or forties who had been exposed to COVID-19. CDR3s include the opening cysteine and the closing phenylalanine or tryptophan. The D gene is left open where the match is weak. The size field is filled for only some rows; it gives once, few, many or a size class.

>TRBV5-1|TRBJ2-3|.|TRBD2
TGCGCCAGCAGCTTGGGAGCGGGGGGCAGATCTAGCACAGATACGCAGTATTTT
CASSLGAGGRSSTDTQYF
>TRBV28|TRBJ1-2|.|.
TGTGCCAGCATTGGGGTCGGAGGCTGGGCTGGCTACACCTTC
CASIGVGGWAGYTF
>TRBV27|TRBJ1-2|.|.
TGTGCCAGCAGTCCGGCCCCCAGGGCTAACTATGGCTACACCTTC
CASSPAPRANYGYTF
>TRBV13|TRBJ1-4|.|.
TGTGCCAGCAGTAAACAGGGCACTAATGAAAAACTGTTTTTT
CASSKQGTNEKLFF
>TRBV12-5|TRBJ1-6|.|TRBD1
TGTGCTAGTGGTATGGACAGGAATTCACCCCTCCACTTT
CASGMDRNSPLHF
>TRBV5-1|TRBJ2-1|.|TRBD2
TGCGCCAGCAGCTTCTCTGCGGGAGGATACAATGAGCAGTTCTTC
CASSFSAGGYNEQFF
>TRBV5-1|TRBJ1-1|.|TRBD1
TGCGCCAGCAGCTTGAACAGGGGTGAAGCTTTCTTT
CASSLNRGEAFF
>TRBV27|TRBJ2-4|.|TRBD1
TGTGCCAGCAGTTTATTAGGGACAGGGGCCAAAAACATTCAGTACTTC
CASSLLGTGAKNIQYF
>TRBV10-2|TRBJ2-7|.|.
TGCGCCAGCAGAATATCCCGCTCCTACGAGCAGTACTTC
CASRISRSYEQYF
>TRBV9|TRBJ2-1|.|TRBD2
TGTGCCAGCAGCGTAGGTGTAGCGGGATCTAATGAGCAGTTCTTC
CASSVGVAGSNEQFF
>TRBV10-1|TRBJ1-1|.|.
TGCGCCAGCAGTGAGACCCGTAGTGCAGAAGCTTTCTTT
CASSETRSAEAFF
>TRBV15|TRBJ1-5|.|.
TGTGCCACCAGCAGAGAAGGGGCAGGGACTAATCAGCCCCAGCATTTT
CATSREGAGTNQPQHF
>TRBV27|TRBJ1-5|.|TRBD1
TGTGCCACCTCAAGGACAGGGAGGTCGGGTCAGCCCCAGCATTTT
CATSRTGRSGQPQHF
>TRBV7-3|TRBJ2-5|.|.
TGTGCCAGCAGCCCCTCCGGAGGTATCCAAGAGACCCAGTACTTC
CASSPSGGIQETQYF
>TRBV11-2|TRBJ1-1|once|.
TGTGCCAGCAGCTTATATGTCTCGTTTCGGGAAGGACCGAACACTGAAGCTTTCTTT
CASSLYVSFREGPNTEAFF
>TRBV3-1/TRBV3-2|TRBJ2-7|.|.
TGTGCCAGCACCCAACAGGGCGAGCAGTACTTC
CASTQQGEQYF
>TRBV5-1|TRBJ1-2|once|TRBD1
TGCGCCAGCAGCAGGGACAGGGGGCAGAGGGGCTACACCTTC
CASSRDRGQRGYTF
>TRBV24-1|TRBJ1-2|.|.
TGTGCCACCAGTGACTACCGACAGCTCTATGGCTACACCTTC
CATSDYRQLYGYTF
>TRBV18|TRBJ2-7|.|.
TGTGCCAGCTCACCAGTTGGAGCCTACGAGCAGTACTTC
CASSPVGAYEQYF
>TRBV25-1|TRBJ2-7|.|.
TGTGCCAGCAGTGATCGGGGGGCAGGGGTCTACGAGCAGTACTTC
CASSDRGAGVYEQYF
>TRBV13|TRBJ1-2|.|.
TGTGCCAGCAGCTTAGTACAGGGCCCCTATGGCTACACCTTC
CASSLVQGPYGYTF
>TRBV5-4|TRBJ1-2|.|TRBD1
TGTGCCAGCAGCTTGGGACAGGGGGCGTATGGCTACACCTTC
CASSLGQGAYGYTF
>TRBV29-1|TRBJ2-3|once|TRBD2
TGCAGCGTTAGGGCTGGGGGACTAACCACAGATACGCAGTATTTT
CSVRAGGLTTDTQYF
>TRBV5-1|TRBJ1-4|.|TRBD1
TGCGCCAGCAGCTCGGGACAGGGCCGTGAAAAACTGTTTTTT
CASSSGQGREKLFF
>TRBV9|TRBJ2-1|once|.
TGTGCCAGCAGCCCACATCCCGCGGACAGTTCGACCTACAATGAGCAGTTCTTC
CASSPHPADSSTYNEQFF
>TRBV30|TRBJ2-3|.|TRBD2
TGTGCCTGGTCCATCGGGACTAGCGGGAGTACCGATACGCAGTATTTT
CAWSIGTSGSTDTQYF
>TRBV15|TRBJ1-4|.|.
TGTGCCACCAGCAGAGCCCTTGGGGGAGGAAAACTGTTTTTT
CATSRALGGGKLFF
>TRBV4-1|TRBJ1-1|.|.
TGCGCCAGCAGCCAAGATGGAGGCTCCTCGAACACTGAAGCTTTCTTT
CASSQDGGSSNTEAFF
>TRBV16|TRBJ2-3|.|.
TGTGCCAGCAGCCAAGGAGGTAGCGGAAACACAGATACGCAGTATTTT
CASSQGGSGNTDTQYF
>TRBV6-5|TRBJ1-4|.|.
TGTGCCAGCAGTTCCGGGGGAGGGCGTAATGAAAAACTGTTTTTT
CASSSGGGRNEKLFF
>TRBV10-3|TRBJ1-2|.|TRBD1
TGTGCCATCAGTGAGAGGGGGCGCGGCTATGGCTACACCTTC
CAISERGRGYGYTF
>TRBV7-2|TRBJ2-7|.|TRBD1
TGTGCCAGCAGCTTAACAGGGGTGGTCGAGCAGTACTTC
CASSLTGVVEQYF
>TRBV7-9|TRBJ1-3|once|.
TGTGCCAGCAGCCGACCTGGGAGGGCTTCTGGAAACACCATATATTTT
CASSRPGRASGNTIYF
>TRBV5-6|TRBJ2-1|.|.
TGTGCCAGCAGCTTGGCCTACCAATCGTACAATGAGCAGTTCTTC
CASSLAYQSYNEQFF
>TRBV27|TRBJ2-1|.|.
TGTGCCAGCAGCCTACCCCCTCGGGGGAAGTCCTACAATGAGCAGTTCTTC
CASSLPPRGKSYNEQFF
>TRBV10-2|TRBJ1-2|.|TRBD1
TGCGCCAGCAGTGCAAGACAGGGTGGAGGAGGCTACACCTTC
CASSARQGGGGYTF
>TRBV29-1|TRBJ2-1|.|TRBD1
TGCAGCGTTGCGGACAGGGGGCGCAGCGAGCAGTTCTTC
CSVADRGRSEQFF
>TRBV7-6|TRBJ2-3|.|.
TGTGCCAGCAGCTTATTAGTAGCGGGCACAGATACGCAGTATTTT
CASSLLVAGTDTQYF
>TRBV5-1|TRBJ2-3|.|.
TGCGCCAGCAGCTTGGGCGGCGCAGATACGCAGTATTTT
CASSLGGADTQYF
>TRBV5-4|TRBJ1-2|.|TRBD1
TGTGCCAGCAGCTACGGGACAGGGGAAGGAAACTATGGCTACACCTTC
CASSYGTGEGNYGYTF
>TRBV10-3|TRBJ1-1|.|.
TGTGCCATCTCCACAAGTAACCTGAACACTGAAGCTTTCTTT
CAISTSNLNTEAFF
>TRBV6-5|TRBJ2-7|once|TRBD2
TGTGCCAGCAGGCTAGCGGGAGATTCCTACGAGCAGTACTTC
CASRLAGDSYEQYF
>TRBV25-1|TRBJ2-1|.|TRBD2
TGTGCCAGCAGTGAAGGCGGGACTAGCGGGAGTGTTAATGAGCAGTTCTTC
CASSEGGTSGSVNEQFF